One and the same sample provided the 5 T cell receptor beta chains below, sequenced in a study of T cells in Graves' hyperthyroidism and ophthalmopathy. RNA transcripts gave rise to amplified TCR beta CDR3 regions. First-round RT-PCR of the TCR CDR3 relied on the HTBI primer set. One entry per CDR3 protein, called by TCRdb with MiXCR from the multiplex PCR reads. The sample comprises around 520,000 distinct CDR3 sequences, around 22% of which are singletons, and roughly 12% rests with the top ten. Sequencing used blood. These receptors came from a woman aged 25 to 39 with Graves' ophthalmopathy.

This chain connects TRBV20-1 to TRBJ1-1, with a weak D call TRBD1 (6 bases). The CDR3 consists of 14 residues. Trimming shortened V by 0 bases and J by 11 bases, and 19 bases separated the two germline ends. The V gene's germline CDR1 is DFQATT and CDR2 SNEGSKA (reference sequence). The CDR3 DNA reads as TGCAGTGCTAGAGATCCCTCGTCAGGGCAGGGGGCTTTCTTT. This translates into CSARDPSSGQGAFF.

This clonotype was seen repeatedly, ten times or more. The chain combines TRBV14 with TRBJ2-7; D perhaps matches TRBD2 (5 bases). The germline CDR1 and CDR2 sequences are SGHDN and FVKESK. V lost 0 bases and J 3 bases, leaving 18 bases between the germline ends. This CDR3 has 17 residues. DNA of the CDR3: TGTGCCAGCAGCCAAGAGAGTCGAGACGGGAAATACTACGAGCAGTACTTC. Translating it yields CASSQESRDGKYYEQYF.

This clonotype showed up many times. This sequence joins TRBV5-1 and TRBJ1-1; D unresolved. V lost 1 base, J lost 0 bases, and 10 bases lay in between. The CDR3 covers 15 residues. In germline, CDR1 is SGHRS, CDR2 YFSETQ. The CDR3 nucleotides are TGCGCCAGCAGCTTGTCCGGAAACATGAACACTGAAGCTTTCTTT. Protein product: CASSLSGNMNTEAFF. The variable domain in full, completed from reference TRBV5-1 and TRBJ1-1, reads KAGVTQTPRYLIKTRGQQVTLSCSPISGHRSVSWYQQTPGQGLQFLFEYFSETQRNKGNFPGRFSGRQFSNSRSEMNVSTLELGDSALYLCASSLSGNMNTEAFFGQGTRLTVV.

This clonotype was recorded many times. V gene TRBV3-1 combines with J gene TRBJ1-1, with TRBD1 matching over 9 bases. Germline V gene sequence: CDR1 LGHDT, CDR2 YNNKEL (reference sequence). This CDR3 contains 15 residues. V shed 1 base and J 3 bases; nucleotides not matched to a gene: 3. In nucleotides, the CDR3 is TGTGCCAGCAGCCAAGTGGACAGGGGCGACACTGAAGCTTTCTTT. Translating gives CASSQVDRGDTEAFF.

This clonotype was picked up many times. The J gene is TRBJ1-2, the V gene TRBV29-1, with D possibly TRBD1 on 6 matching bases. This CDR3 is built from 12 residues. The V gene lost 6 bases and the J gene lost 4 bases, with 12 bases spanning the gap. CDR1 is SQVTM, CDR2 ANQGSEA, per germline. The chain's CDR3 is CSVAGTSYGYTF. The CDR3 coding sequence is TGCAGCGTAGCCGGGACAAGCTATGGCTACACCTTC.